Listed here is a single TCR beta chain. Its specificity is not known. The junction and the germline gene differ at one end; a read error may be behind it. TCRdb called the reads again in MiXCR, with one record for every CDR3 protein. This sample carries 400,000 or so distinct CDR3 sequences, about 33% of them seen once, and the ten largest clones take roughly an eighth. CDR3 length equals 15 residues. This record belongs to a study of T cell repertoires in cytomegalovirus infection. Study in general: Public TCR beta signatures marked donors with CMV infection and the matching HLA.

Study outcomes and limitations: Public TCR beta family frequency separated CMV-and-HLA carriers, including in an independent cohort. HLA-C-restricted CMV clonotypes gave the most frequent clonotype in two of eight donors.

The origin of this receptor is a human donor in good health (CMV status not recorded). Some clones in this sample may be carry-over from other donors' samples. This sequence joins TRBV5-3 and TRBJ2-7; 9 bases align to TRBD2. TRBV5-3 is known as an ORF, though its function is uncertain. The material sequenced was PBMCs. CDR3 loop: CASSFGTSLTYEQYF. The CDR3 DNA sequence: TGTGCCAGCAGCTTTGGGACTAGCCTGACCTACGAGCAGTACTTC.